Below, 7 T cell receptor beta chains from the same sample are listed, as sequenced in a study of control samples from healthy donors and cancer patients. Sequencing was performed with immunoSEQ multiplex PCR; in TCRdb, only in-frame clones are kept and a portion is missing. The sample has 70,000 to 85,000 clones, roughly 89% seen once; the top ten hold under 20%. The source material was blood. These receptors all stem from a man aged 50-60 years in good health.

Concerning this clone: The sample carries other DNA sequences with the same CDR3. This rearrangement joins TRBV12-3 or TRBV12-4 to TRBJ1-1; D gene uncertain. The CDR3 covers 13 residues. The V end was cut by 3 bases, the J end by 0 bases, with 5 bases between. CDR3 sequence: CASSFRLNTEAFF. For the CDR3, the DNA is TGTGCCAGCAGTTTCAGGCTGAACACTGAAGCTTTCTTT.

This chain joins TRBV11-2 and TRBJ1-4; the D is unclear. Germline assignment: CDR1 SGHAT and CDR2 FQNNGV. The CDR3 length is 14 residues. Trimming removed 3 bases from V and 4 bases from J, with 9 bases in between. The CDR3 DNA follows: TGTGCCAGCAGCTTGTCCGGGATTAATGAAAAACTGTTTTTT. This encodes CASSLSGINEKLFF.

V and J are TRBV7-6 and TRBJ2-3; 8 nucleotides line up with TRBD1. The V gene's germline CDR1 is SGHVS and CDR2 FNYEAQ. With V trimmed by 4 bases and J by 1 base, 7 bases remained unmatched. The CDR3 has 16 amino acids. CDR3 sequence (DNA): TGTGCCAGCAGCTCCAGGGGGCTAGACGGCACAGATACGCAGTATTTT. It translates to CASSSRGLDGTDTQYF.

This clone was observed a single time. The genes are TRBV7-2 and TRBJ1-2; TRBD1 might be the D (6 bases). Germline V gene data show CDR1 as SGHTA and CDR2 as FQGNSA. Trimming cost V 5 bases and J 4 bases, with 11 bases left between them. The CDR3 consists of 13 residues. CDR3 DNA sequence: TGTGCCAGCAGCGAGCGGACAGTCTATGGCTACACCTTC. The encoded protein is CASSERTVYGYTF.

This chain joins TRBV2 and TRBJ2-3, with 7 bases identical to TRBD2. The ends lost 6 bases at V and 1 base at J; junction bases unmatched: 7. From germline, CDR1 is SNHLY and CDR2 FYNNEI. The CDR3 covers 15 residues. The CDR3 sequence: CASSPQAGGTDTQYF. CDR3 nucleotides: TGTGCCAGCAGCCCACAGGCGGGGGGCACAGATACGCAGTATTTT.

This rearrangement joins TRBV2 to TRBJ2-5; D is uncertain. The CDR3 covers 13 residues. Germline assignment: CDR1 SNHLY and CDR2 FYNNEI. Deletions cut 6 bases from V and 4 bases from J, with 12 bases between. CDR3 sequence (DNA): TGTGCCAGCAGGACATTAGGTGGAGAGACCCAGTACTTC. Amino acids: CASRTLGGETQYF.

V gene TRBV12-3 or TRBV12-4 combines with J gene TRBJ1-1; D gene unclear. V lost 1 base to trimming and J lost 1 base, with 4 bases between them. The CDR3 is made up of 13 amino acids. The DNA for the CDR3 is TGTGCCAGCAGTTTAGGAGGGAACACTGAAGCTTTCTTT. Translated: CASSLGGNTEAFF.